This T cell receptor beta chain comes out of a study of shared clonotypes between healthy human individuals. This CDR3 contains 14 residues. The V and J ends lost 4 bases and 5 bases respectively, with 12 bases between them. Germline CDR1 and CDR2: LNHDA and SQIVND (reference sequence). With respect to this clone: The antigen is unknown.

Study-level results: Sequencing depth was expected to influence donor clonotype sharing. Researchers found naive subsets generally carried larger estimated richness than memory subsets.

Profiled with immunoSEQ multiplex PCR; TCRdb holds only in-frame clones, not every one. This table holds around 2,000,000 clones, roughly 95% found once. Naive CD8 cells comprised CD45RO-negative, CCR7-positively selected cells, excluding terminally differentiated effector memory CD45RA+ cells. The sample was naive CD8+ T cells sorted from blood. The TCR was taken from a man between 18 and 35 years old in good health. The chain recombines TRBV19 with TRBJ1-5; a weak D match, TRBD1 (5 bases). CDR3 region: CASSRTLEHQPQHF. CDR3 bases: TGTGCCAGTAGTAGGACATTAGAACATCAGCCCCAGCATTTT.